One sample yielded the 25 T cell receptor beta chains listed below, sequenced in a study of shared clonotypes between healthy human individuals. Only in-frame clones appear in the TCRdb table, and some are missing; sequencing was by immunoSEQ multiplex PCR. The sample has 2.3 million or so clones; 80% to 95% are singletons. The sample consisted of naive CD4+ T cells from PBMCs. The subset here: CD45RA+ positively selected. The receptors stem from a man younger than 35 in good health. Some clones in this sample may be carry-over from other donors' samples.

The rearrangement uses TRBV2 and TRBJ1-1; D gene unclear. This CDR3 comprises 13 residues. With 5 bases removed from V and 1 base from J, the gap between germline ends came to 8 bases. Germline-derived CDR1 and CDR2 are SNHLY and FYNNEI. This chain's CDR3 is CASSSAPNTEAFF. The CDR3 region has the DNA TGTGCCAGCAGTAGCGCCCCGAACACTGAAGCTTTCTTT.

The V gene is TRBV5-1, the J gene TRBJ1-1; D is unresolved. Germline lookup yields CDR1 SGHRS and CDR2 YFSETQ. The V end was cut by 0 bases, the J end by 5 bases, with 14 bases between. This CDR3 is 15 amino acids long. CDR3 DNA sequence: TGCGCCAGCAGCTTGGGGACGTTCGGGCGGACTGAAGCTTTCTTT. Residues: CASSLGTFGRTEAFF.

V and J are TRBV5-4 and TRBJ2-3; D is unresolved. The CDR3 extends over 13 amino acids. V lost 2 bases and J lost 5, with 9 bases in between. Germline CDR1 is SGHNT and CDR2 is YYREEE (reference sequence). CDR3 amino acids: CASSFTWQDTQYF. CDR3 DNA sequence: TGTGCCAGCAGCTTCACCTGGCAAGATACGCAGTATTTT.

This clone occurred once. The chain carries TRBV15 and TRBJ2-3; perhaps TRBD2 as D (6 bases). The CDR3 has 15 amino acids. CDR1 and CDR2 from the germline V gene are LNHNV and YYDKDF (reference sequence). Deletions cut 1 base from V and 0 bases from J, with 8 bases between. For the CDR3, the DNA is TGTGCCACCAGCAGAGCAACTAGCAGCACAGATACGCAGTATTTT. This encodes CATSRATSSTDTQYF.

The CDR3 DNA is TGTGCTAGTGGTTCGACGGGATCCAATCAGCCCCAGCATTTT. It yields the protein CASGSTGSNQPQHF. The chain has TRBV12-5 and TRBJ1-5; D not certain. V was cut by 4 bases and J by 3 bases, with 10 bases left in between. The CDR3 sequence is 14 residues long. Germline CDR1 LGHNT, CDR2 FRNRAP.

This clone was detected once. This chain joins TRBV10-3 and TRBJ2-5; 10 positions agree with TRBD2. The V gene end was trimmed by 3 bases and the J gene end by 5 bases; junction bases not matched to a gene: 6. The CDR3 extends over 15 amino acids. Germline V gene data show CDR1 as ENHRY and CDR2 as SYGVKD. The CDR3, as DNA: TGTGCCATCAGTGAAGAGCGGGAGGGCCGGGAGACCCAGTACTTC. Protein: CAISEEREGRETQYF.

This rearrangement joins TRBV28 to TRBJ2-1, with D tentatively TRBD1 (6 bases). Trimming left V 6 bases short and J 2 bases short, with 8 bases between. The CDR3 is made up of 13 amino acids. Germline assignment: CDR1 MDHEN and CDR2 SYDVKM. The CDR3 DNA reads TGTGCCAGCAGACCAGGGGCCTACAATGAGCAGTTCTTC. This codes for CASRPGAYNEQFF.

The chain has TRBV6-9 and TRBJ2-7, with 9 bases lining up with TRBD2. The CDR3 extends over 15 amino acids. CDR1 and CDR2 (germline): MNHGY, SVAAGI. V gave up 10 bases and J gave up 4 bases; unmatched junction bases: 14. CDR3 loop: CAKPPAGGPSYEQYF. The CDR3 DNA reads TGTGCCAAGCCCCCGGCGGGAGGGCCCTCGTACGAGCAGTACTTC.

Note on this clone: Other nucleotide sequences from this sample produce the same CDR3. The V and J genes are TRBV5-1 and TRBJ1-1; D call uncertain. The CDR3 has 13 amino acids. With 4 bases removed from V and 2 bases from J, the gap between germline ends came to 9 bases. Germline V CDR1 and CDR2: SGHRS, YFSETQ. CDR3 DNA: TGCGCCAGCAGCCTTGAGACCAACACTGAAGCTTTCTTT. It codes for CASSLETNTEAFF.

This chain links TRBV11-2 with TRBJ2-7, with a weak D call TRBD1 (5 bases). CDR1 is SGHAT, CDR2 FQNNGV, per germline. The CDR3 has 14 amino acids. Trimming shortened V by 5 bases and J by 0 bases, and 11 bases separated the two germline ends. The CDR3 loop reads CASSQGQGSYEQYF. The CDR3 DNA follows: TGTGCCAGCAGCCAGGGCCAAGGCTCCTACGAGCAGTACTTC.

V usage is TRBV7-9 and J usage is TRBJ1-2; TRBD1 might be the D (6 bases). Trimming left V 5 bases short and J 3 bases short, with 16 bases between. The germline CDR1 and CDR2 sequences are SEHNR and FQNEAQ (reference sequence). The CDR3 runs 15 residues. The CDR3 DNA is TGTGCCAGCAGCCCAATTGACAGGCCTTACTATGGCTACACCTTC. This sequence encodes CASSPIDRPYYGYTF. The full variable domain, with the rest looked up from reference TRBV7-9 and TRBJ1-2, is DTGVSQNPRHKITKRGQNVTFRCDPISEHNRLYWYRQTLGQGPEFLTYFQNEAQLEKSRLLSDRFSAERPKGSFSTLEIQRTEQGDSAMYLCASSPIDRPYYGYTFGSGTRLTVV.

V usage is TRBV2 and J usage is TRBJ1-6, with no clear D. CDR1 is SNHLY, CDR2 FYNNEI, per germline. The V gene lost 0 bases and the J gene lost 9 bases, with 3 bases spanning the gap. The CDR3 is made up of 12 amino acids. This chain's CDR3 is CASSEAPSPLHF. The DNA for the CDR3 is TGTGCCAGCAGTGAAGCTCCTTCACCCCTCCACTTT. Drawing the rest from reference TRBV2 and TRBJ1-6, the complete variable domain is EPEVTQTPSHQVTQMGQEVILRCVPISNHLYFYWYRQILGQKVEFLVSFYNNEISEKSEIFDDQFSVERPDGSNFTLKIRSTKLEDSAMYFCASSEAPSPLHFGNGTRLTVT.

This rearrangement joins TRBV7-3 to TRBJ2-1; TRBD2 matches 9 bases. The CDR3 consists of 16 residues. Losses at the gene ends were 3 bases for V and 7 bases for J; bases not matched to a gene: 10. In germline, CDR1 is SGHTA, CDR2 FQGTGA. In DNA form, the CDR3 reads TGTGCCAGCAGCTTGACGGCGGGAGGGCTGGGAAATGAGCAGTTCTTC. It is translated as CASSLTAGGLGNEQFF.

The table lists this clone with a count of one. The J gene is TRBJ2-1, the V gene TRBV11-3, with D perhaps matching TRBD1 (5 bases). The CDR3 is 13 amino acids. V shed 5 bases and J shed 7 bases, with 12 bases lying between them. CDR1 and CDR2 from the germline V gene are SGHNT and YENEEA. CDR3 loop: CASSPKGSNEQFF. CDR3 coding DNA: TGTGCCAGCAGCCCAAAGGGGTCGAATGAGCAGTTCTTC.

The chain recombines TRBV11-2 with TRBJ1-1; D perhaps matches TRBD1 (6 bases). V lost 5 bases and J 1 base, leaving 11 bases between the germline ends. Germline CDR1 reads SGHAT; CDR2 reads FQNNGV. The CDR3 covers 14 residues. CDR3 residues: CASSIVGGNTEAFF. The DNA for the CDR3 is TGTGCCAGCAGCATCGTAGGGGGGAACACTGAAGCTTTCTTT.

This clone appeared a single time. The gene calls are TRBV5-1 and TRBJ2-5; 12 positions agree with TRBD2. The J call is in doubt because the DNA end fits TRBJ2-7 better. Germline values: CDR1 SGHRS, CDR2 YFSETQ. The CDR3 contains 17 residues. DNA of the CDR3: TGCGCCAGCAGCTTGCTAGCGGGAGGGCTAAGTTCCTACGAGCAGTACTTC. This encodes CASSLLAGGLSSYEQYF.

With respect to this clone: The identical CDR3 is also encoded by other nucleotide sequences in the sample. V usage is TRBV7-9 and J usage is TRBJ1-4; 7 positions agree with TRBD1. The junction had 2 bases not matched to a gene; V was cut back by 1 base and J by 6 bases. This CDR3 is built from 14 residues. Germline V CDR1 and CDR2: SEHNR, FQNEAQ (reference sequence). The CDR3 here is CASSLGQGDEKLFF. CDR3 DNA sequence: TGTGCCAGCAGCTTAGGACAGGGTGATGAAAAACTGTTTTTT.

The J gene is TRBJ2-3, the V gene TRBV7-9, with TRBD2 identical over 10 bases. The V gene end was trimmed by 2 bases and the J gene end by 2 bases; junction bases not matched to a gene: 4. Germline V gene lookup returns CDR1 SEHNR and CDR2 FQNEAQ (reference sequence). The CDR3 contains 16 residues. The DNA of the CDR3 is TGTGCCAGCAGCTTAAGGACTAGCGGATACACAGATACGCAGTATTTT. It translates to CASSLRTSGYTDTQYF. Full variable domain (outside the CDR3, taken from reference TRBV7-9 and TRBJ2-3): DTGVSQNPRHKITKRGQNVTFRCDPISEHNRLYWYRQTLGQGPEFLTYFQNEAQLEKSRLLSDRFSAERPKGSFSTLEIQRTEQGDSAMYLCASSLRTSGYTDTQYFGPGTRLTVL.

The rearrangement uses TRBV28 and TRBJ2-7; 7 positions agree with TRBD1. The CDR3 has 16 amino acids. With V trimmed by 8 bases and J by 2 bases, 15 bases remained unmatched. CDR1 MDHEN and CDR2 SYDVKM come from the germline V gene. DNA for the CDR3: TGTGCCAGCCGGTATTTGGGGACAGTACGGCCCTACGAGCAGTACTTC. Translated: CASRYLGTVRPYEQYF.

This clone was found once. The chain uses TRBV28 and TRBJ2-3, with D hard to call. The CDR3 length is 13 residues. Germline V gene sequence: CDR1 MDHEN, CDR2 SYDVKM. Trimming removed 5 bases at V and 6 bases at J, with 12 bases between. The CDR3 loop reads CASSLALWDTQYF. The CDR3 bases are TGTGCCAGCAGTCTGGCCCTTTGGGATACGCAGTATTTT.

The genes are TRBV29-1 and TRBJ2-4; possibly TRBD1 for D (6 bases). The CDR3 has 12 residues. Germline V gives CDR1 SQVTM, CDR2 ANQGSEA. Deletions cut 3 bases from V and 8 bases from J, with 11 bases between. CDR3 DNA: TGCAGCGTTGACGAGGGGGTAGACATTCAGTACTTC. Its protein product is CSVDEGVDIQYF. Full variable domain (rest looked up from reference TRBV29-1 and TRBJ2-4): SAVISQKPSRDICQRGTSLTIQCQVDSQVTMMFWYRQQPGQSLTLIATANQGSEATYESGFVIDKFPISRPNLTFSTLTVSNMSPEDSSIYLCSVDEGVDIQYFGAGTRLSVL.

CDR3 residues: CASSSSWWGAAYNEQFF. In nucleotides, the CDR3 is TGTGCCAGCAGCTCCTCCTGGTGGGGCGCAGCCTACAATGAGCAGTTCTTC. The chain has TRBV7-3 and TRBJ2-1; weak D call: TRBD1 (5 bases). The V gene lost 4 bases and the J gene lost 2 bases, with 18 bases spanning the gap. Germline V gives CDR1 SGHTA, CDR2 FQGTGA. The CDR3 is 17 amino acids.

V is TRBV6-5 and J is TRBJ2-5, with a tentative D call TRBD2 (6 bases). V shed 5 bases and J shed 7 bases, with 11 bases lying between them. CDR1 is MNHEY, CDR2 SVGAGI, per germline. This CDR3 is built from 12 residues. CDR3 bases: TGTGCCAGCAGTGGGAGGATCGGGACCCAGTACTTC. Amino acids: CASSGRIGTQYF.

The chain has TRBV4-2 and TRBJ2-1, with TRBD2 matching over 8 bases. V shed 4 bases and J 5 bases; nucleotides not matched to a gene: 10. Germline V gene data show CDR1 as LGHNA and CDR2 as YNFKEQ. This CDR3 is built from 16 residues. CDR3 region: CASSPLWSGSNNEQFF. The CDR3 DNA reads TGTGCCAGCAGCCCTCTTTGGAGCGGGAGCAACAATGAGCAGTTCTTC.

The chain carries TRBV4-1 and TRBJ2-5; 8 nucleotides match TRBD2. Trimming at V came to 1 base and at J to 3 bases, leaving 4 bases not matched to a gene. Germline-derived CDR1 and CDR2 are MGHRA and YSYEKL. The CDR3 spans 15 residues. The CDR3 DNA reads TGCGCCAGCAGCCAAGCGGGAGCGGGAGAAGAGACCCAGTACTTC. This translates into CASSQAGAGEETQYF.